Sequencing of this T cell receptor (beta chain) was carried out in a study of T cell responses to AZD1222 COVID-19 vaccine. Study-wide findings and caveats: Spike regions recognized by vaccine-associated CD4 TCRs spanned the protein, led by 160-218 and 743-854. After two AZD1222 doses, spike-specific TCR breadth and depth rose versus day 0.

This CDR3 is built from 13 residues. Germline V gives CDR1 MRHNA, CDR2 SNTAGT. The ends were cut back, 4 bases at V and 1 base at J, with 7 bases in the middle. Produced via immunoSEQ multiplex PCR; TCRdb's table is partial and in-frame only. The top ten hold 1.5% to 2% of the sample, which has approximately 150,000 clones, 90% seen once. With regard to this clone: As yet, its antigen is unknown.

The sample in question was peripheral blood, obtained 28 days after the second AZD1222 dose. V usage is TRBV6-4 and J usage is TRBJ1-1, with D unresolved. This TCR was recovered from an adult who received the AZD1222 COVID-19 vaccine. The CDR3 reads CASSATANTEAFF. CDR3 coding DNA: TGTGCCAGCAGTGCAACAGCGAACACTGAAGCTTTCTTT.